The 19 T cell receptor beta chains reported below all come from one sample, sequenced in a study of cytomegalovirus exposure and HLA in healthy donors. It was with 60 Vbeta and 13 Jbeta primers that the PCR ran. Using immunoSEQ multiplex PCR, the repertoire was profiled, and TCRdb retains in-frame clones only, with some absent. Of 150,000 to 190,000 clones listed, around 84% were seen once; the top ten hold roughly 2.3%. Sequencing was done on a sample of PBMCs. These receptors were obtained from a woman under 30 in good health and CMV-seronegative.

As regards this clone: Other DNA sequences in the same sample also yield this CDR3. The CDR3 DNA follows: TGTGCCAGCTCACCGTCTAGCGACTCCTACGAGCAGTACTTC. This codes for CASSPSSDSYEQYF. The chain links TRBV18 to TRBJ2-7; weak D call: TRBD2 (6 bases). Germline V lookup: CDR1 KGHSH, CDR2 LQKENI. This CDR3 is 14 amino acids long. Trimming took 3 bases from V and 0 from J, leaving 9 bases between them.

In this sample, this clone turned up once. V gene TRBV5-5 combines with J gene TRBJ1-5; tentatively, D is TRBD1 (5 bases). This CDR3 has 18 residues. The V end lost 4 bases, the J end lost 0 bases, and 20 bases lay between the germline ends. CDR1 is SGHKS, CDR2 YYEKEE, per germline (reference sequence). The CDR3 DNA follows: TGTGCCAGCAGCGACGGGCCCGGGGGGAGGAATAGCAATCAGCCCCAGCATTTT. It translates to CASSDGPGGRNSNQPQHF.

The chain has TRBV11-2 and TRBJ2-1; 8 bases map to TRBD1. Germline CDR1 and CDR2: SGHAT and FQNNGV. Losses at the gene ends were 5 bases for V and 0 bases for J; bases not matched to a gene: 6. The CDR3 is 16 residues long. The CDR3 is CASSGSTGGSYNEQFF. CDR3 coding DNA: TGTGCCAGCAGCGGAAGCACAGGGGGCTCCTACAATGAGCAGTTCTTC.

This chain uses TRBV7-9 with TRBJ1-4; 7 positions match TRBD1. The CDR3 extends over 14 amino acids. From germline, CDR1 is SEHNR and CDR2 FQNEAQ (reference sequence). Germline trimming cut 5 bases from V and 7 bases from J; bases unmatched to any gene: 7. The CDR3 reads CASSKTGTGEKLFF. CDR3 nucleotides: TGTGCCAGCAGCAAGACAGGGACGGGTGAAAAACTGTTTTTT.

The genes are TRBV11-2 and TRBJ2-3, with 8 bases that match TRBD2. With 3 bases clipped from V and 9 bases from J, the junction kept 11 bases outside the gene matches. CDR3 length: 15 amino acids. Germline-derived CDR1 and CDR2 are SGHAT and FQNNGV. CDR3 in amino acids: CASSFGAGEGGTQYF. The CDR3 DNA follows: TGTGCCAGCAGCTTTGGAGCGGGGGAGGGGGGGACGCAGTATTTT.

The chain is built from TRBV19 and TRBJ1-2; 8 bases line up with TRBD1. The CDR3 runs 11 residues. V gave up 3 bases and J gave up 14 bases; unmatched junction bases: 5. Germline V lookup: CDR1 LNHDA, CDR2 SQIVND (reference sequence). The DNA of the CDR3 is TGTGCCAGTAGTATCCAGGGGGCGCAAACCTTC. Amino acid sequence: CASSIQGAQTF.

A single count supports this clone. This chain joins TRBV6-6 and TRBJ1-2, with TRBD1 matching over 7 bases. With 6 bases clipped from V and 7 bases from J, the junction kept 11 bases outside the gene matches. Germline V lookup: CDR1 MNHNY, CDR2 SVGAGI (reference sequence). The CDR3 runs to 14 residues. CDR3 nucleotide sequence: TGTGCCAGCAGCTCCCCAAACAGGGGCGGTGGCTACACCTTC. Protein: CASSSPNRGGGYTF.

The J gene is TRBJ2-4, the V gene TRBV19; TRBD2 matches 9 bases. CDR1 and CDR2 from the germline V gene are LNHDA and SQIVND (reference sequence). This CDR3 is built from 17 residues. V lost 4 bases and J lost 8; bases outside the gene matches: 15. CDR3 region: CASSRGGRASGIYIQYF. Written as DNA, the CDR3 is TGTGCCAGTAGTAGAGGAGGGCGGGCTAGCGGGATTTACATTCAGTACTTC.

V usage is TRBV7-6 and J usage is TRBJ2-2; 9 bases are shared with TRBD1. Trimming at V came to 8 bases and at J to 5 bases, leaving 9 bases not matched to a gene. Germline V gene sequence: CDR1 SGHVS, CDR2 FNYEAQ. The CDR3 extends over 15 amino acids. This CDR3 reads CASGQGQGRTGELFF. The CDR3 nucleotides read TGTGCCAGCGGCCAAGGACAGGGGAGGACCGGGGAGCTGTTTTTT.

This clone was seen just once. Other DNA sequences within the sample encode an identical CDR3. The J gene is TRBJ1-2, the V gene TRBV7-2, with 8 positions matching TRBD1. Germline values: CDR1 SGHTA, CDR2 FQGNSA. V lost 5 bases, J lost 4 bases, and 3 bases stayed unmatched. There are 13 residues in the CDR3. As DNA, the CDR3 is TGTGCCAGCAGCCTCGGACAGGGCTATGGCTACACCTTC. This codes for CASSLGQGYGYTF.

The gene calls are TRBV25-1 and TRBJ1-6; 7 nucleotides align to TRBD1. The V and J ends lost 6 bases and 6 bases, in that order; junction bases with no gene match: 8. The germline V gene encodes CDR1 MGHDK and CDR2 SYGVNS. This CDR3 spans 15 amino acids. The CDR3 bases are TGTGCCAGCAGCCTACAGGGGTTGGGTAATTCACCCCTCCACTTT. Residues: CASSLQGLGNSPLHF. Drawing the rest from reference TRBV25-1 and TRBJ1-6, the complete variable domain is EADIYQTPRYLVIGTGKKITLECSQTMGHDKMYWYQQDPGMELHLIHYSYGVNSTEKGDLSSESTVSRIRTEHFPLTLESARPSHTSQYLCASSLQGLGNSPLHFGNGTRLTVT.

This chain connects TRBV29-1 to TRBJ2-1; no firm D call. The CDR3 sequence is 12 residues long. Trimming took off 4 bases at V and 8 bases at J, with 12 bases between the two ends. Germline values: CDR1 SQVTM, CDR2 ANQGSEA. The CDR3 region has the DNA TGCAGCGTTGTCTCTGGCCTCGATGAGCAGTTCTTC. Protein: CSVVSGLDEQFF.

This clone was recorded a few times. The chain employs TRBV11-2 and TRBJ1-1; 7 positions match TRBD1. The CDR3 runs to 14 residues. After removal of 5 bases from V and 11 bases from J, the junction contained 14 bases not matched to a gene. Germline V CDR1 and CDR2: SGHAT, FQNNGV. CDR3 bases: TGTGCCAGCAGCCGGTACCCAAGGGGGCGGGCGGCTTTCTTT. Protein product: CASSRYPRGRAAFF.

The chain has TRBV6-6 and TRBJ1-6; D not certain. Trimming cost V 3 bases and J 9 bases, with 9 bases left between them. The germline V gene encodes CDR1 MNHNY and CDR2 SVGAGI (reference sequence). This CDR3 comprises 13 residues. In DNA form, the CDR3 reads TGTGCCAGCAGTTATGAGGGTAGTTCACCCCTCCACTTT. Translation gives CASSYEGSSPLHF.

The chain links TRBV5-8 to TRBJ1-1; no definite D call. The CDR3 loop spans 13 amino acids. V lost 0 bases, J lost 3 bases, and 6 bases lay in between. The germline CDR1 and CDR2 sequences are SGHTS and YDEGEE. The CDR3, as DNA: TGTGCCAGCAGCTTGGGGGCCTACACTGAAGCTTTCTTT. Amino acid sequence: CASSLGAYTEAFF.

This chain connects TRBV28 to TRBJ1-1; D is perhaps TRBD1 (6 bases). This CDR3 comprises 16 residues. V was clipped by 6 bases and J by 5 bases, with 22 bases between them. Germline V gene lookup returns CDR1 MDHEN and CDR2 SYDVKM. The CDR3 sequence is CASSLGGASSRTEAFF. CDR3 DNA: TGTGCCAGCAGCCTTGGGGGGGCGTCTAGCCGAACTGAAGCTTTCTTT.

In regard to this clone: Germline and junction disagree at one end, which may indicate a read error. This chain joins TRBV28 and TRBJ1-5, with TRBD1 matching over 9 bases. The CDR3 extends over 15 amino acids. In germline, CDR1 is MDHEN, CDR2 SYDVKM. The CDR3 nucleotides are TGTGCCAGCGGTTTGGGACAGGGAGGGACTCAGCCCCAGCATTTT. Translating gives CASGLGQGGTQPQHF.

There are a few counts of this clone. V usage is TRBV7-9 and J usage is TRBJ2-1, with 8 bases that match TRBD1. Trimming removed 2 bases from V and 5 bases from J; junction bases left unmatched: 2. Per the germline V gene, CDR1 is SEHNR and CDR2 is FQNEAQ (reference sequence). The CDR3 contains 14 residues. CDR3 nucleotides: TGTGCCAGCAGCTTAACGACAGGGGACAATGAGCAGTTCTTC. It yields the protein CASSLTTGDNEQFF.

This rearrangement joins TRBV28 to TRBJ1-5; D is unclear. CDR1 and CDR2 (germline): MDHEN, SYDVKM. With 6 bases removed from V and 8 bases from J, the gap between germline ends came to 11 bases. The CDR3 loop spans 12 amino acids. In nucleotides, the CDR3 is TGTGCCAGCAGGGCGCTGAGGGAGCCCCAGCATTTT. Translation: CASRALREPQHF.